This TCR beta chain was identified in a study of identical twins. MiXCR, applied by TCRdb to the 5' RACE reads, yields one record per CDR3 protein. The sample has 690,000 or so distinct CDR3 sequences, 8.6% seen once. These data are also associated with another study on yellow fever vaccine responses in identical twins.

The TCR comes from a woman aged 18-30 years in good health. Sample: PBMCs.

The CDR3 sequence: CASSISPGGPQETQYF. CDR3 bases: TGTGCCAGTAGTATCTCGCCCGGGGGGCCACAAGAGACCCAGTACTTC. This chain joins TRBV19 and TRBJ2-5; perhaps TRBD2 as D (7 bases). Germline V gene data show CDR1 as LNHDA and CDR2 as SQIVND (reference sequence). Trimming removed 3 bases at V and 2 bases at J, with 16 bases between. CDR3 size: 16 residues.